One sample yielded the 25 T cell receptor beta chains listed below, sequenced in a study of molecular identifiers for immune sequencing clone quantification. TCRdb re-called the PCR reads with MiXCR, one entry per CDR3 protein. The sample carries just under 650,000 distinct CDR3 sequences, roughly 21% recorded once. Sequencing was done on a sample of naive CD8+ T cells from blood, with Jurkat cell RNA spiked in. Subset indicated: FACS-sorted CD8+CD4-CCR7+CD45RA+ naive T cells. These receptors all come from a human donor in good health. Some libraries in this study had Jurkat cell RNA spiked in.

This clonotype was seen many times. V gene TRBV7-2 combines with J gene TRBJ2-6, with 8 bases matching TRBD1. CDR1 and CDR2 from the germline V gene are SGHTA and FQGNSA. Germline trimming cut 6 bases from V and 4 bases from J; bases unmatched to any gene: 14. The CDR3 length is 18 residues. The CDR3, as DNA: TGTGCCAGCAGTCTAACAGGACAGGGAATATACGGGGCCAACGTCCTGACTTTC. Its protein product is CASSLTGQGIYGANVLTF. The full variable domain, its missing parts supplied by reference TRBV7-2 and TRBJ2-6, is GAGVSQSPSNKVTEKGKDVELRCDPISGHTALYWYRQSLGQGLEFLIYFQGNSAPDKSGLPSDRFSAERTGGSVSTLTIQRTQQEDSAVYLCASSLTGQGIYGANVLTFGAGSRLTVL.

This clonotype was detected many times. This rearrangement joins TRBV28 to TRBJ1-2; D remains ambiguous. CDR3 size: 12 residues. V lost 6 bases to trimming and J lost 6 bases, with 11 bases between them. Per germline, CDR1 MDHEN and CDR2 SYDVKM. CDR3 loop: CASSPHPDGYTF. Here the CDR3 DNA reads TGTGCCAGCAGCCCACATCCAGATGGCTACACCTTC.

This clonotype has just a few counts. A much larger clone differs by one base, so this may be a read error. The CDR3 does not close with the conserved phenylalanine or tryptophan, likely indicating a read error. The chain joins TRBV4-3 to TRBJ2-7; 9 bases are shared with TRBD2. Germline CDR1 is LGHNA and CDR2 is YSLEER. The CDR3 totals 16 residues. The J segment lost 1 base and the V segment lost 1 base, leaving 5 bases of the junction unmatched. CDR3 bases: TGCGCCAGCAGCCAAGGGACTAGCGATTCATCCTACGAGCAGTACCTC. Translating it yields CASSQGTSDSSYEQYL.

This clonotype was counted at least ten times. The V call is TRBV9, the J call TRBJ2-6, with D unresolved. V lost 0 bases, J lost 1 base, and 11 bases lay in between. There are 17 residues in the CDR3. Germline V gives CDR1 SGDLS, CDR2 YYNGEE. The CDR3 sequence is CASSVGSVFSGANVLTF. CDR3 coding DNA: TGTGCCAGCAGCGTAGGGTCAGTGTTTTCTGGGGCCAACGTCCTGACTTTC.

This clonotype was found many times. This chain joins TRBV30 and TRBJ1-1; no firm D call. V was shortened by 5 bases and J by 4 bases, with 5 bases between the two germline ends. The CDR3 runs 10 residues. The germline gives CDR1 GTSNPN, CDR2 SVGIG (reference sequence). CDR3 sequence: CAWGGTEAFF. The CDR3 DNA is TGTGCCTGGGGAGGCACTGAAGCTTTCTTT.

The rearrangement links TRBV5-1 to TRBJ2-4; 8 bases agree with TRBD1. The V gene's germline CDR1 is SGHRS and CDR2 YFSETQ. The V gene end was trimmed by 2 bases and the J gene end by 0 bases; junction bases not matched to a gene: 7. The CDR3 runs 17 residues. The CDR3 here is CASSFLQGGLAKNIQYF. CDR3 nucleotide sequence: TGCGCCAGCAGCTTCTTACAGGGGGGACTAGCCAAAAACATTCAGTACTTC.

Here the CDR3 DNA reads TGTGCCAGCAGCCCCGTCCTTATCGATGAGCAGTTCTTC. Its translation: CASSPVLIDEQFF. The V call is TRBV14, the J call TRBJ2-1; D call uncertain. CDR3 length: 13 residues. In germline, CDR1 is SGHDN, CDR2 FVKESK. V gave up 4 bases and J gave up 8 bases, with 12 bases separating them.

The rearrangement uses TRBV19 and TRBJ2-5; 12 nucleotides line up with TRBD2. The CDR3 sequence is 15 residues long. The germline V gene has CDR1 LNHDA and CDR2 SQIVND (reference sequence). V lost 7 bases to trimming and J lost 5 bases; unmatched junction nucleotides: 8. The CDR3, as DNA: TGTGCCAGTATGGCGACTAGCGGGAGTCCGGAGACCCAGTACTTC. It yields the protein CASMATSGSPETQYF.

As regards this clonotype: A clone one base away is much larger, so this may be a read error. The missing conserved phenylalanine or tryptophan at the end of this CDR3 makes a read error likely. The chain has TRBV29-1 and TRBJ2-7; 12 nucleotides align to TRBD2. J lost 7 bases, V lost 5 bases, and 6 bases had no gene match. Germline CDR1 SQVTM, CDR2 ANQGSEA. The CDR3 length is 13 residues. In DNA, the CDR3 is TGCAGCGTTCGACTAGCGGGAGTGTGGGAGCAGTACTCC. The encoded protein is CSVRLAGVWEQYS.

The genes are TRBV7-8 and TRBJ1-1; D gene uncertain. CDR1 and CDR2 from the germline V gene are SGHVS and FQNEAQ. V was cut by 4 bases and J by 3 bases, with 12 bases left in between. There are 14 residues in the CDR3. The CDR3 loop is CASSYLGPDTEAFF. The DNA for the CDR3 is TGTGCCAGCAGCTACCTAGGACCCGACACTGAAGCTTTCTTT.

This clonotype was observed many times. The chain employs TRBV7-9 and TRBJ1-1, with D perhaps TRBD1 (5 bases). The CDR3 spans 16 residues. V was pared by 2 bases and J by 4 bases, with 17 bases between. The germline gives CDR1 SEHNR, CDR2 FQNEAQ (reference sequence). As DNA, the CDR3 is TGTGCCAGCAGCTTACAGGGTTCGGGAATTGGCACTGAAGCTTTCTTT. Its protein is CASSLQGSGIGTEAFF.

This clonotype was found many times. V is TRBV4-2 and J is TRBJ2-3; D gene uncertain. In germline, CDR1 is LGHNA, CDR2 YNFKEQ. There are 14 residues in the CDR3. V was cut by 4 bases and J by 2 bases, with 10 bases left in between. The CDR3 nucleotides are TGTGCCAGCAGCCCGGTCCTATTCACAGATACGCAGTATTTT. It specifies CASSPVLFTDTQYF.

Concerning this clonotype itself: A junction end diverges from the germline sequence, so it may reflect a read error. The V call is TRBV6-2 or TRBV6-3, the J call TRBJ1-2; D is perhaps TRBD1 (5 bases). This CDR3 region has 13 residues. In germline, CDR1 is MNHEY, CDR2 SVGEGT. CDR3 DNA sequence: TGTGCCAGCAGTCTGCAGGGAAACTATGGCCACACCTTC. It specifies CASSLQGNYGHTF.

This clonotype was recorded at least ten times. CDR3 nucleotide sequence: TGTGCCAGCAGCCCGCCGGGACAGGGGGCAGATACGCAGTATTTT. Its protein is CASSPPGQGADTQYF. The V call is TRBV7-9, the J call TRBJ2-3; TRBD1 aligns across 11 bases. Germline CDR1 reads SEHNR; CDR2 reads FQNEAQ (reference sequence). The CDR3 loop spans 15 amino acids. Trimming removed 5 bases from V and 4 bases from J; junction bases left unmatched: 5. The whole variable domain, filled in from reference TRBV7-9 and TRBJ2-3, reads DTGVSQNPRHKITKRGQNVTFRCDPISEHNRLYWYRQTLGQGPEFLTYFQNEAQLEKSRLLSDRFSAERPKGSFSTLEIQRTEQGDSAMYLCASSPPGQGADTQYFGPGTRLTVL.

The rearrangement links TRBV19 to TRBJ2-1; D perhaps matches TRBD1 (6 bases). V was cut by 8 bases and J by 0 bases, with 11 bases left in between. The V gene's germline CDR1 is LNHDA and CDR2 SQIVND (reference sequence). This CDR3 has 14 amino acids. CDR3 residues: CASHDRSSYNEQFF. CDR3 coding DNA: TGTGCCAGTCACGACAGGAGCTCCTACAATGAGCAGTTCTTC.

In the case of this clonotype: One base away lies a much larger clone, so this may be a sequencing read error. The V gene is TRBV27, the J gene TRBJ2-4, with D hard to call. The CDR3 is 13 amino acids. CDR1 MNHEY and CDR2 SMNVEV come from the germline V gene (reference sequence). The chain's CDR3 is CASSFGAKDIQYF. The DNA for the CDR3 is TGTGCCAGCAGTTTCGGAGCCAAAGACATTCAGTACTTC.

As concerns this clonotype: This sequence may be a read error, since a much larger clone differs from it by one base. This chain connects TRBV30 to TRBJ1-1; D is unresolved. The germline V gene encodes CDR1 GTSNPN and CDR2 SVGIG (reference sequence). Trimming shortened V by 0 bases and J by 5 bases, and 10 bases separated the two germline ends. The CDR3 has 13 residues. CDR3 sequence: CAWSVGSLTEAFF. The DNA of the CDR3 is TGTGCCTGGAGTGTAGGGTCGTTGACTGAAGCTTTCTTT. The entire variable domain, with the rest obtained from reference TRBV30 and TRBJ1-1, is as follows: SQTIHQWPATLVQPVGSPLSLECTVEGTSNPNLYWYRQAAGRGLQLLFYSVGIGQISSEVPQNLSASRPQDRQFILSSKKLLLSDSGFYLCAWSVGSLTEAFFGQGTRLTVV.

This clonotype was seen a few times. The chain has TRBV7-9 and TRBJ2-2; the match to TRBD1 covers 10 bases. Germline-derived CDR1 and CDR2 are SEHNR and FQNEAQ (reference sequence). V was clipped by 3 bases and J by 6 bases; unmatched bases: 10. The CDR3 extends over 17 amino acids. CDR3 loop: CASSLPVDRGQAGELFF. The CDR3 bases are TGTGCCAGCAGCTTGCCAGTCGACAGGGGGCAGGCCGGGGAGCTGTTTTTT.

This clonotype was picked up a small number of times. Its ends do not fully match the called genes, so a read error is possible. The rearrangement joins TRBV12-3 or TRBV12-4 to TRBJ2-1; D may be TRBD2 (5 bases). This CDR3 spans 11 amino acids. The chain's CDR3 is CASSLDYEKFF. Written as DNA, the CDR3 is TGTGCCAGCAGTCTTGACTATGAGAAGTTCTTC.

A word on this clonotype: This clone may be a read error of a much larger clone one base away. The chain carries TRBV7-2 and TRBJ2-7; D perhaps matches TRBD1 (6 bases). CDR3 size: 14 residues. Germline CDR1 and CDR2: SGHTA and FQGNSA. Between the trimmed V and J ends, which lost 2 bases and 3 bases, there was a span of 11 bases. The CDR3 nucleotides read TGTGCCAGCAGCTTATGGACAGATATCTACGAGCAGTACTTC. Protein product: CASSLWTDIYEQYF.

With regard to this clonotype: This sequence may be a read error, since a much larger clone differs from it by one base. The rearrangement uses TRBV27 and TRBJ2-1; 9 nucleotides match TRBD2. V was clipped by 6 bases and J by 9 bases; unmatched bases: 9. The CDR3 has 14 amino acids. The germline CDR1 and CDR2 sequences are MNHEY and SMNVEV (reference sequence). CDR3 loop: CASSPGLALREQFF. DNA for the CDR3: TGTGCCAGCAGCCCGGGACTAGCTTTGCGTGAGCAGTTCTTC.

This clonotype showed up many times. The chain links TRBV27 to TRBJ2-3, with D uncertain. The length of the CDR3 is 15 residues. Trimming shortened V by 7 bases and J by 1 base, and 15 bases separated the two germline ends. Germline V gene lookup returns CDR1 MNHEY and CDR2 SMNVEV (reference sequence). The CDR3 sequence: CASTSSPVGTDTQYF. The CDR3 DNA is TGTGCCAGCACCTCCTCTCCGGTTGGCACAGATACGCAGTATTTT.

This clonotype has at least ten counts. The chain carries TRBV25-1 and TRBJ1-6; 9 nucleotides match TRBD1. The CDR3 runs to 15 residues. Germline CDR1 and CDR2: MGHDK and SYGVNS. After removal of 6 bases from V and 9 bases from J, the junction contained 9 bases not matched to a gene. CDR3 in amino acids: CASRDRGPSSSPLHF. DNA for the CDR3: TGTGCCAGCAGGGACAGGGGACCTTCGTCTTCACCCCTCCACTTT.

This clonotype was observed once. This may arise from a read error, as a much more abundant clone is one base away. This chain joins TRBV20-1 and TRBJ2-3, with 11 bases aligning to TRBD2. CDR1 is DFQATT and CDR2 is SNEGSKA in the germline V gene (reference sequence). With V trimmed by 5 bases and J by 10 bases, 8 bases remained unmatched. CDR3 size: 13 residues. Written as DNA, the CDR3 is TGCAGTGCTCATACTAGCGGGAGTAGGGCGCAGTATTTT. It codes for CSAHTSGSRAQYF.

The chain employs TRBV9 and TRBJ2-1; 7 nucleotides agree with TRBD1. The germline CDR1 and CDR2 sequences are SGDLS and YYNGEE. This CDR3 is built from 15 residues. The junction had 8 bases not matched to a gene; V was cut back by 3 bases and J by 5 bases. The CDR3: CASSEAGTDNNEQFF. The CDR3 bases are TGTGCCAGCAGCGAGGCCGGGACAGATAACAATGAGCAGTTCTTC.